The next 6 T cell receptor beta chains were all read from a single sample in a study of T cells expressing NK-cell markers. TCRdb re-called the 5' RACE reads; every CDR3 protein appears as one record, without DNA. The sample yields approximately 460,000 distinct CDR3 sequences, of which the top ten take up about 7.1%. Sequencing used blood T cells: a sorted CD56 or NKG2C T cell subset, CD4+ or CD8+ T cells, or bulk PBMC T cells (not recorded which). These receptor sequences come from a woman between 18 and 70 years old in good health.

This chain connects TRBV28 to TRBJ2-1; the D call of TRBD2 rests on TCRdb alone, since no DNA is present to check it. The CDR3 is 15 amino acids. CDR1 is MDHEN, CDR2 SYDVKM, per germline. CDR3 sequence: CASSLIGTSYNEQFF.

The chain uses TRBV6-1 and TRBJ2-7; TCRdb's D call of TRBD1 is untestable without DNA. In germline, CDR1 is MNHNS, CDR2 SASEGT. The CDR3 extends over 15 amino acids. CDR3 protein: CASRKSGDRDYEQYF.

CDR3 region: CASTPWGRGSTDTQYF. The gene calls are TRBV6-1 and TRBJ2-3; the D call from TCRdb, TRBD1, cannot be confirmed without DNA. The CDR3 has 16 residues. Germline values: CDR1 MNHNS, CDR2 SASEGT.

This rearrangement joins TRBV7-7 to TRBJ2-3; the D call from TCRdb, TRBD1, cannot be confirmed without DNA. Germline V gene data show CDR1 as SSHAT and CDR2 as FNYEAQ (reference sequence). CDR3 length: 14 amino acids. CDR3 sequence reads: CASSPFRGADTQYF. The full variable domain, with the rest looked up from reference TRBV7-7 and TRBJ2-3, is GAGVSQSPRYKVTKRGQDVTLRCDPISSHATLYWYQQALGQGPEFLTYFNYEAQPDKSGLPSDRFSAERPEGSISTLTIQRTEQRDSAMYRCASSPFRGADTQYFGPGTRLTVL.

The rearrangement joins TRBV7-3 to TRBJ1-1; TCRdb's assignment of TRBD1 cannot be checked, as there is no DNA. CDR1 SGHTA and CDR2 FQGTGA come from the germline V gene. The CDR3 runs to 15 residues. CDR3 in amino acids: CASSSTGSLATEAFF.

The V and J genes are TRBV28 and TRBJ2-7; the D call of TRBD1 rests on TCRdb alone, since no DNA is present to check it. Germline assignment: CDR1 MDHEN and CDR2 SYDVKM. The CDR3 is 14 residues long. The CDR3 loop reads CASSFPGSTYEQYF.